The rows below give T cell receptor beta chains drawn from one sample of a study of T-cell reconstitution after alpha-beta-depleted transplantation in children. TCRdb analysed the PCR reads with MiXCR anew, one entry per CDR3 protein. The sample lists some 110,000 distinct CDR3 sequences; approximately 10% were seen once. This material consisted of PBMCs, taken before TCRalphabeta/CD19-depleted stem cell transplant. Receptors originate from a boy between 2 and 15 years old with acute lymphoblastic leukemia, due to receive a stem cell transplant. CDR3s include the opening cysteine and the closing phenylalanine or tryptophan. A D gene is named only where the DNA matches it firmly. Some rows have no size entry. The others give once, few or many, or a class for an expanded clone.

j_call | v_call | clone_size | d_call | cdr3_nt | cdr3_aa
TRBJ2-1 | TRBV11-2 | NA | NA | TGTGCCAGCAGCTTATTCAGGGGCAATGAGCAGTTCTTC | CASSLFRGNEQFF
TRBJ1-2 | TRBV7-2 | many | NA | TGTGCCAGCAGCCCAGGGTTCGGAACCCATGGCTACACCTTC | CASSPGFGTHGYTF
TRBJ2-7 | TRBV27 | few | NA | TGTGCCAGCAGTCGTCGGGATAGCTCCTACGAGCAGTACTTC | CASSRRDSSYEQYF
TRBJ2-7 | TRBV27 | NA | TRBD1 | TGTGCCAGCAGTCCTCGACAGGGATTCTCCTACGAGCAGTACTTC | CASSPRQGFSYEQYF
TRBJ2-4 | TRBV7-2 | NA | NA | TGTGCCAGCAGCTTCAGGAGGGATAGCATTCAGTACTTC | CASSFRRDSIQYF
TRBJ2-3 | TRBV10-3 | many | TRBD2 | TGTGCCATCAGCCCCACTAGCGGGCTGGGCACAGATACGCAGTATTTT | CAISPTSGLGTDTQYF
TRBJ2-7 | TRBV5-1 | many | TRBD2 | TGCGCCAGCAGCTTGGAGGGACTAGCGGGAGTCTACGAGCAGTACTTC | CASSLEGLAGVYEQYF
TRBJ2-7 | TRBV6-5 | few | NA | TGTGCCAGCAGTTATGGGCCAGGGAAGGTTTTCGAGCAGTACTTC | CASSYGPGKVFEQYF
TRBJ2-5 | TRBV5-6 | NA | TRBD1 | TGTGCCAGTTACACCATCGGGACAGGGGTATCAGAGACCCAGTACTTC | CASYTIGTGVSETQYF
TRBJ1-1 | TRBV6-5 | few | NA | TGTGCCAGCAGTTACTCAGGGGGCACTGAAGCTTTCTTT | CASSYSGGTEAFF
TRBJ1-2 | TRBV6-1 | NA | NA | TGTGCCAGCAGCACTTATGGGGGGCCCCGAGCAGGCTACACCTTC | CASSTYGGPRAGYTF
TRBJ2-7 | TRBV9 | NA | NA | TGTGCCAGCAGCGTAGAGGGGACACCGAGCTCCTACGAGCAGTACTTC | CASSVEGTPSSYEQYF
TRBJ1-2 | TRBV3-1 | NA | TRBD1 | TGTGCCAGCAGCCAAGGATTCTCGGGACAGCTCTATGGCTACACCTTC | CASSQGFSGQLYGYTF
TRBJ2-1 | TRBV28 | few | TRBD2 | TGTGCCAGCTTGAAACGAGCGGGAGGAGGATACAATGAGCAGTTCTTC | CASLKRAGGGYNEQFF
TRBJ2-1 | TRBV20-1 | NA | TRBD2 | TGCAGTGCTGGACAGCGGGAGGGCCAAAAAAGATACAATGAGCAGTTCTTC | CSAGQREGQKRYNEQFF